One and the same sample provided the 29 T cell receptor beta chains below, sequenced in a study of human T cells and chemical hapten exposure. TCRdb independently ran MiXCR on the RACE reads; one entry per CDR3 protein. Of about 70,000 distinct CDR3 sequences in the sample, 7.5% to 9.5% were seen once. Time point noted: patch test 2, 6 weeks after DPC sensitization. Treatment reported: therapeutic diphenylcyclopropenone sensitization with weekly scalp DPC. The sequenced sample was whole blood, obtained in connection with sensitization to the hapten diphenylcyclopropenone (DPC). Receptors originate from a woman in her forties or fifties with alopecia areata. Some clones in this sample may be carry-over from other donors' samples.

The chain uses TRBV4-3 and TRBJ2-3; D might be TRBD1 (6 bases). This CDR3 comprises 16 residues. Germline CDR1 and CDR2: LGHNA and YSLEER. The germline V and J ends were trimmed by 3 bases and 2 bases, with 15 bases remaining between them. The CDR3 bases are TGCGCCAGCAGCCAGGGGACACCAGCATTCACAGATACGCAGTATTTT. Translation gives CASSQGTPAFTDTQYF.

This clonotype appeared many times. The chain is built from TRBV2 and TRBJ1-5; D is unclear. The CDR3 is 15 amino acids. The ends were cut back, 5 bases at V and 1 base at J, with 12 bases in the middle. Germline lookup yields CDR1 SNHLY and CDR2 FYNNEI. Here the CDR3 reads CASSMIISSNQPQHF. CDR3 nucleotide sequence: TGTGCCAGCAGTATGATCATATCAAGCAATCAGCCCCAGCATTTT.

Here the CDR3 reads CASSHRAKGYNEQFF. The DNA for the CDR3 is TGTGCCAGCAGCCACCGGGCTAAGGGCTACAATGAGCAGTTCTTC. The V and J genes are TRBV3-1 and TRBJ2-1, with unresolved D. V dropped 3 bases and J dropped 3 bases, with 12 bases sitting between them. CDR3 size: 15 residues. Per germline, CDR1 LGHDT and CDR2 YNNKEL (reference sequence).

There are many counts of this clonotype. The J gene is TRBJ2-1, the V gene TRBV29-1; D might be TRBD1 or TRBD2, each matching 5 bases. This CDR3 is 15 amino acids long. Per germline, CDR1 SQVTM and CDR2 ANQGSEA. The germline V and J ends were trimmed by 0 bases and 0 bases, with 9 bases remaining between them. Here the CDR3 reads CSVEESGSSYNEQFF. CDR3 DNA sequence: TGCAGCGTTGAAGAGTCAGGGAGCTCCTACAATGAGCAGTTCTTC.

The chain employs TRBV7-9 and TRBJ2-3; TRBD1 agrees at 7 bases. The CDR3 runs 13 residues. CDR1 is SEHNR, CDR2 FQNEAQ, per germline (reference sequence). V trimming: 5 bases; J trimming: 4 bases; junction bases outside the gene matches: 3. The CDR3 DNA follows: TGTGCCAGCAGCCCCGGGACAGCAGATACGCAGTATTTT. Protein product: CASSPGTADTQYF.

This clonotype was observed at least ten times. The chain is built from TRBV12-3 or TRBV12-4 and TRBJ2-7; D gene unclear. Trimming removed 2 bases from V and 3 bases from J, with 5 bases in between. The CDR3 runs 12 residues. CDR3 nucleotide sequence: TGTGCCAGCAGTTTATTGGACTACGAGCAGTACTTC. Its protein is CASSLLDYEQYF.

This clonotype has at least ten counts. The chain uses TRBV7-9 and TRBJ2-3, with a possible D match to TRBD1 (5 bases). The V end lost 4 bases, the J end lost 4 bases, and 12 bases lay between the germline ends. The CDR3 consists of 14 residues. Per the germline V gene, CDR1 is SEHNR and CDR2 is FQNEAQ (reference sequence). CDR3 DNA: TGTGCCAGCAGCTCAGGCCAGGGCGCAGATACGCAGTATTTT. This codes for CASSSGQGADTQYF.

V gene TRBV7-2 combines with J gene TRBJ2-5; TRBD2 aligns across 11 bases. Germline trimming cut 3 bases from V and 2 bases from J; bases unmatched to any gene: 8. The CDR3 contains 17 residues. Germline CDR1 is SGHTA and CDR2 is FQGNSA. In nucleotides, the CDR3 is TGTGCCAGCAGCTTGGGCCTAGCGGGGGGCCTACAAGAGACCCAGTACTTC. It is translated as CASSLGLAGGLQETQYF.

In its sample, this clonotype was seen a few times. This chain joins TRBV15 and TRBJ2-3; tentatively, D is TRBD2 (5 bases). Germline lookup yields CDR1 LNHNV and CDR2 YYDKDF (reference sequence). The germline V and J ends were trimmed by 1 base and 1 base, with 9 bases remaining between them. The CDR3 totals 15 residues. The CDR3 sequence: CATSRGNSGTDTQYF. DNA of the CDR3: TGTGCCACCAGCAGAGGGAATAGCGGCACAGATACGCAGTATTTT.

The table lists this clonotype with many counts. This chain joins TRBV3-1 and TRBJ1-1; TRBD1 aligns across 7 bases. This CDR3 spans 13 amino acids. The V gene's germline CDR1 is LGHDT and CDR2 YNNKEL (reference sequence). The V segment lost 4 bases and the J segment 10 bases; nucleotides outside the gene matches: 9. CDR3 residues: CASSPGTAGGAFF. Here the CDR3 DNA reads TGTGCCAGCAGCCCCGGGACAGCGGGAGGAGCTTTCTTT.

This clonotype showed up many times. This chain connects TRBV3-1 to TRBJ2-3; D remains unclear. Germline V gene lookup returns CDR1 LGHDT and CDR2 YNNKEL (reference sequence). The V end lost 0 bases, the J end lost 1 base, and 11 bases lay between the germline ends. This CDR3 comprises 16 residues. The chain's CDR3 is CASSQDRGSGTDTQYF. The DNA of the CDR3 is TGTGCCAGCAGCCAAGATCGTGGCAGCGGCACAGATACGCAGTATTTT.

The rearrangement links TRBV15 to TRBJ2-7; D gene uncertain. The CDR3 has 13 amino acids. CDR1 and CDR2 from the germline V gene are LNHNV and YYDKDF (reference sequence). Trimming removed 4 bases at V and 7 bases at J, with 14 bases between. The CDR3 DNA follows: TGTGCCACCAGCATATCCAGGCTCTTGGAGCAGTACTTC. Protein product: CATSISRLLEQYF.

This sequence joins TRBV7-9 and TRBJ2-5; D remains ambiguous. Germline-derived CDR1 and CDR2 are SEHNR and FQNEAQ (reference sequence). Trimming took off 4 bases at V and 5 bases at J, with 17 bases between the two ends. The CDR3 length is 15 residues. CDR3 DNA: TGTGCCAGCAGCTCCTTTTTGGCCCAGTCGGAGACCCAGTACTTC. Its translation is CASSSFLAQSETQYF.

There are many counts of this clonotype. The genes are TRBV5-1 and TRBJ1-4; the D is unclear. This CDR3 has 16 residues. In germline, CDR1 is SGHRS, CDR2 YFSETQ. V lost 2 bases and J 8 bases, leaving 19 bases between the germline ends. CDR3 loop: CASSFGGPGSGEKLFF. As DNA, the CDR3 is TGCGCCAGCAGCTTTGGAGGGCCGGGATCGGGCGAAAAACTGTTTTTT.

This sequence joins TRBV6-6 and TRBJ2-3; D ambiguous. Per germline, CDR1 MNHNY and CDR2 SVGAGI (reference sequence). V gave up 2 bases and J gave up 2 bases, with 5 bases separating them. The CDR3 consists of 13 residues. CDR3 protein: CASSYSPTDTQYF. The CDR3 DNA is TGTGCCAGCAGTTACAGCCCCACAGATACGCAGTATTTT.

This clonotype was detected ten times or more. V and J are TRBV7-2 and TRBJ1-5; D is unclear. V lost 7 bases, J lost 1 base, and 8 bases lay in between. The CDR3 sequence is 13 residues long. In germline, CDR1 is SGHTA, CDR2 FQGNSA. The CDR3 DNA sequence: TGTGCCAGCAAGGCGGAAAGCAATCAGCCCCAGCATTTT. Its protein product is CASKAESNQPQHF. The full variable domain, its missing parts supplied by reference TRBV7-2 and TRBJ1-5, is GAGVSQSPSNKVTEKGKDVELRCDPISGHTALYWYRQSLGQGLEFLIYFQGNSAPDKSGLPSDRFSAERTGGSVSTLTIQRTQQEDSAVYLCASKAESNQPQHFGDGTRLSIL.

In its sample, this clonotype was seen many times. The chain is built from TRBV28 and TRBJ2-7; TRBD2 matches 8 bases. The germline V gene has CDR1 MDHEN and CDR2 SYDVKM. The ends lost 10 bases at V and 3 bases at J; junction bases unmatched: 8. CDR3 length: 13 residues. The CDR3 here is CATLRGRNYEQYF. The DNA for the CDR3 is TGTGCCACTCTTCGCGGGAGGAACTACGAGCAGTACTTC.

In its sample, this clonotype was seen many times. The chain employs TRBV24-1 and TRBJ2-2, with no clear D. CDR1 and CDR2 (germline): KGHDR, SFDVKD. The CDR3 runs 15 residues. V lost 7 bases and J lost 0, with 11 bases in between. The CDR3 DNA sequence: TGTGCCACCAGCGCCGACACGTCGAACACCGGGGAGCTGTTTTTT. As protein: CATSADTSNTGELFF.

This clonotype came up many times. The rearrangement uses TRBV7-2 and TRBJ2-2, with 7 bases matching TRBD2. This CDR3 comprises 16 residues. Trimming removed 5 bases from V and 5 bases from J; junction bases left unmatched: 11. CDR1 is SGHTA, CDR2 FQGNSA, per germline. The CDR3 is CASSPPRGRGTGELFF. In DNA form, the CDR3 reads TGTGCCAGCAGCCCCCCGCGCGGGAGAGGTACCGGGGAGCTGTTTTTT.

This clonotype was seen ten or more times. V gene TRBV10-3 combines with J gene TRBJ2-3; D is unresolved. Trimming cost V 0 bases and J 6 bases, with 10 bases left between them. The length of the CDR3 is 14 residues. Per germline, CDR1 ENHRY and CDR2 SYGVKD. The CDR3 here is CAISESAVADTQYF. DNA for the CDR3: TGTGCCATCAGTGAGTCGGCCGTCGCGGATACGCAGTATTTT.

In this sample, this clonotype turned up many times. The gene calls are TRBV2 and TRBJ2-3; no clear D. Germline-derived CDR1 and CDR2 are SNHLY and FYNNEI. V was clipped by 7 bases and J by 2 bases, with 16 bases between them. The CDR3 spans 15 residues. The CDR3 protein is CASTPDLQSTDTQYF. CDR3 nucleotide sequence: TGTGCCAGCACCCCGGATCTACAATCCACAGATACGCAGTATTTT.

There are a few counts of this clonotype. The gene calls are TRBV19 and TRBJ2-3, with D maybe TRBD2 (5 bases). V gave up 7 bases and J gave up 3 bases, with 20 bases separating them. The CDR3 length is 16 residues. Germline CDR1 and CDR2: LNHDA and SQIVND (reference sequence). DNA for the CDR3: TGTGCCAGTACTACGAGGGAGAGTATAGGGACAGATACGCAGTATTTT. It specifies CASTTRESIGTDTQYF.

J is TRBJ1-1 and V is TRBV5-1, with TRBD1 matching over 9 bases. V lost 0 bases to trimming and J lost 3 bases; unmatched junction nucleotides: 3. From germline, CDR1 is SGHRS and CDR2 YFSETQ. The CDR3 has 15 amino acids. CDR3 in DNA: TGCGCCAGCAGCTTGGGGGACAGGGCGGACACTGAAGCTTTCTTT. This codes for CASSLGDRADTEAFF.

The V gene is TRBV10-3, the J gene TRBJ2-3; TRBD2 matches at 8 bases. CDR3 length: 15 residues. Looked up from germline, CDR1 is ENHRY and CDR2 is SYGVKD. With V trimmed by 3 bases and J by 5 bases, 7 bases remained unmatched. The chain's CDR3 is CAISEAGASVDTQYF. The DNA of the CDR3 is TGTGCCATCAGTGAAGCGGGGGCCTCAGTAGATACGCAGTATTTT.

Ten or more counts support this clonotype. The chain is built from TRBV7-2 and TRBJ2-5; TRBD1 matches 7 bases. The CDR3 runs 15 residues. With V trimmed by 5 bases and J by 5 bases, 11 bases remained unmatched. CDR1 and CDR2 (germline): SGHTA, FQGNSA. The CDR3 DNA sequence: TGTGCCAGCAGCCCCTATCCGAGGGGGCTGGAGACCCAGTACTTC. As protein: CASSPYPRGLETQYF.

In this sample, this clonotype turned up a few times. The CDR3 is CASSQETGTTEAFF. In DNA form, the CDR3 reads TGTGCCAGCAGCCAAGAGACGGGGACCACTGAAGCTTTCTTT. V usage is TRBV14 and J usage is TRBJ1-1; a possible D gene is TRBD1 (5 bases). The germline V gene encodes CDR1 SGHDN and CDR2 FVKESK. V dropped 0 bases and J dropped 4 bases, with 9 bases sitting between them. CDR3 length: 14 amino acids. Together with reference TRBV14 and TRBJ1-1, the CDR3 gives the full variable domain: EAGVTQFPSHSVIEKGQTVTLRCDPISGHDNLYWYRRVMGKEIKFLLHFVKESKQDESGMPNNRFLAERTGGTYSTLKVQPAELEDSGVYFCASSQETGTTEAFFGQGTRLTVV.

The chain couples TRBV9 to TRBJ1-6; D is perhaps TRBD1 (5 bases). The CDR3 loop spans 22 amino acids. Between the trimmed V and J ends, which lost 3 bases and 0 bases, there was a span of 28 bases. Germline assignment: CDR1 SGDLS and CDR2 YYNGEE. CDR3 nucleotides: TGTGCCAGCAGCGGCCGGTCGACTTCGGGACCGAGTCCCAACTCCTATAATTCACCCCTCCACTTT. It codes for CASSGRSTSGPSPNSYNSPLHF. Full variable domain (outside the CDR3, taken from reference TRBV9 and TRBJ1-6): DSGVTQTPKHLITATGQRVTLRCSPRSGDLSVYWYQQSLDQGLQFLIQYYNGEERAKGNILERFSAQQFPDLHSELNLSSLELGDSALYFCASSGRSTSGPSPNSYNSPLHFGNGTRLTVT.

This clonotype was detected many times. The chain has TRBV5-1 and TRBJ2-7; 13 bases match TRBD2. The CDR3 is made up of 15 amino acids. Trimming removed 8 bases from V and 2 bases from J; junction bases left unmatched: 7. The germline V gene encodes CDR1 SGHRS and CDR2 YFSETQ. In DNA, the CDR3 is TGCGCCAGTTCATCTACTAGCGGGGGGGCCTACGAGCAGTACTTC. Amino acid sequence: CASSSTSGGAYEQYF.

This clonotype was detected a few times. The chain joins TRBV6-1 to TRBJ2-1; 10 bases match TRBD1. Germline lookup yields CDR1 MNHNS and CDR2 SASEGT. This CDR3 contains 14 residues. V was clipped by 6 bases and J by 10 bases; unmatched bases: 9. The CDR3: CASSVTPGQGEQFF. The CDR3 bases are TGTGCCAGCAGCGTTACCCCGGGACAGGGGGAGCAGTTCTTC.